The clone carrying this T cell receptor beta chain occurred many times. The data were taken from a study of T cells in Graves' hyperthyroidism and ophthalmopathy. Template material for amplifying TCR beta CDR3 regions consisted of RNA transcripts. When the TCR CDR3 underwent first-round RT-PCR, the HTBI primer set was used. TCRdb redid the calling of the multiplex PCR reads with MiXCR, one entry per CDR3 protein. The sample contains about 250,000 distinct CDR3 sequences, approximately 23% of which appear only once. Used for diagnoses were clinical symptoms, serum thyroxine and TRAb, thyroid ultrasound and orbital computed tomography. From more than 8 ml of fresh peripheral blood, PBMCs were isolated. Germline V gives CDR1 MNHEY, CDR2 SVGAGI. Trimming at V came to 5 bases and at J to 4 bases, leaving 3 bases not matched to a gene. This CDR3 comprises 15 residues.

The chain is built from TRBV6-5 and TRBJ2-5, with 14 nucleotides matching TRBD2. This clonotype was obtained from a woman in her thirties or forties with Graves' ophthalmopathy. Material for sequencing was blood. The CDR3 protein is CASSIGLAGGETQYF. As DNA, the CDR3 is TGTGCCAGCAGTATAGGACTAGCGGGGGGAGAGACCCAGTACTTC.